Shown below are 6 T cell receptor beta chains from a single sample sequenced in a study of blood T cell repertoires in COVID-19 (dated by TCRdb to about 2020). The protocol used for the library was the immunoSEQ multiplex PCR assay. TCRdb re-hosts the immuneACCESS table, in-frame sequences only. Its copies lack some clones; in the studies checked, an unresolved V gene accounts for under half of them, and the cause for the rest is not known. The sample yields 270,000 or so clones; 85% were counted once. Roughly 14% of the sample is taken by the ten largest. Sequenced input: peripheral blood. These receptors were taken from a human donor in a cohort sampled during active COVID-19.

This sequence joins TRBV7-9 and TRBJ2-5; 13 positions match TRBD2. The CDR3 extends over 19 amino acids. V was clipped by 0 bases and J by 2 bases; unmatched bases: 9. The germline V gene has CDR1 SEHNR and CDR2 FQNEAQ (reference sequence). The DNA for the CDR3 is TGTGCCAGCAGCTTAGCGAGGACTAGCGGGAGAGTGATTCAAGAGACCCAGTACTTC. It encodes CASSLARTSGRVIQETQYF.

The chain's CDR3 is CASSRAGEGSGELFF. In nucleotides, the CDR3 is TGCGCCAGCAGTCGGGCGGGAGAGGGATCCGGGGAGCTGTTTTTT. V is TRBV5-1 and J is TRBJ2-2; 7 positions match TRBD2. Losses at the gene ends were 5 bases for V and 6 bases for J; bases not matched to a gene: 10. The CDR3 extends over 15 amino acids. Germline assignment: CDR1 SGHRS and CDR2 YFSETQ.

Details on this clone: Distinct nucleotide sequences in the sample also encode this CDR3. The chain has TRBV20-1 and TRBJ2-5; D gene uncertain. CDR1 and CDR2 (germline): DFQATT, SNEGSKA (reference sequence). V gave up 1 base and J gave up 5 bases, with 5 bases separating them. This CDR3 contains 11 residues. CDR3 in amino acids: CSARARETQYF. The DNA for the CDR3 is TGCAGTGCTAGAGCGCGGGAGACCCAGTACTTC.

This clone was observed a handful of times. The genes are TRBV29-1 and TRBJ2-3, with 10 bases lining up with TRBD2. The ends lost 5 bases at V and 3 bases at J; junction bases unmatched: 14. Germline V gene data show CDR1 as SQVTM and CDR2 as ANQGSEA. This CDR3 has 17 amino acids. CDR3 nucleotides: TGCAGCGTTCATCCCATCGCTAGCGGGAGCCCAACAGATACGCAGTATTTT. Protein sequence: CSVHPIASGSPTDTQYF.

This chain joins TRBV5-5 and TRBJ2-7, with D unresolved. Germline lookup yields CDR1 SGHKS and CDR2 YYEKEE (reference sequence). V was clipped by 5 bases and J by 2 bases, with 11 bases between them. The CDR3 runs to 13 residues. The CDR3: CASSGSTTYEQYF. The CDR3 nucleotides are TGTGCCAGCAGTGGCTCCACAACCTACGAGCAGTACTTC.

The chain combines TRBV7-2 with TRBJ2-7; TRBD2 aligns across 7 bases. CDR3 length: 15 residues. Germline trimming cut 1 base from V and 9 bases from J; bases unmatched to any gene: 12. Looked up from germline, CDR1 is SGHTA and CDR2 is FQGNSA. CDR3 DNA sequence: TGTGCCAGCAGCTTAGGCGCTAGCCGAAGGGAGGGGCAGTACTTC. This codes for CASSLGASRREGQYF.